A selection of T cell receptor beta chains follows, all from one sample in a study of cytomegalovirus exposure and HLA in healthy donors. Produced via immunoSEQ multiplex PCR; TCRdb's table is partial and in-frame only. The data hold about 160,000 clones, with 70% to 80% observed a single time. The specimen was PBMCs. These receptors all come from a woman between 35 and 50 years old in good health and CMV-seronegative. CDR3s include the opening cysteine and the closing phenylalanine or tryptophan. D genes are given only for firm matches. Rows give clone size only sometimes, using once, few, many, or a class for an expanded clone.

V	size	J	D	CDR3	DNA
TRBV5-8	.	TRBJ1-4	TRBD1	CASSSGAGGAQFF	TGTGCCAGCAGCTCAGGGGCAGGGGGCGCTCAGTTTTTT
TRBV7-9	.	TRBJ2-1	TRBD2	CASSITGVSGSMHNEQFF	TGTGCCAGCAGCATTACGGGCGTCAGCGGGAGTATGCACAATGAGCAGTTCTTC
TRBV18	.	TRBJ2-3	.	CASVRDRGDTQYF	TGTGCCAGTGTCCGGGACCGGGGGGATACGCAGTATTTT
TRBV11-2	.	TRBJ1-1	.	CASSFSGEGYTEAFF	TGTGCCAGCAGCTTCTCAGGGGAAGGGTACACTGAAGCTTTCTTT
TRBV6-1	.	TRBJ2-3	TRBD1	CASSVDRTSTDTQYF	TGTGCCAGCAGTGTGGACAGGACTAGCACAGATACGCAGTATTTT
TRBV18	.	TRBJ1-4	.	CASGTFEGKLFF	TGTGCCAGCGGGACATTCGAGGGAAAACTGTTTTTT
TRBV7-9	.	TRBJ2-5	TRBD1	CASTWGQGGETQYF	TGTGCCAGCACCTGGGGACAGGGGGGAGAGACCCAGTACTTC
TRBV5-1	once	TRBJ2-7	TRBD2	CASSLGTSGRKGSYEQYF	TGCGCCAGCAGCTTGGGGACTAGCGGGAGAAAGGGGTCCTACGAGCAGTACTTC
TRBV23-1	.	TRBJ1-1	TRBD1	CASSQSTGMGTEAFF	TGCGCCAGCAGTCAATCGACAGGGATGGGGACTGAAGCTTTCTTT
TRBV9	.	TRBJ2-1	.	CASSTSSSYNEQFF	TGTGCCAGCAGCACGTCGAGCTCCTACAATGAGCAGTTCTTC
TRBV27	.	TRBJ1-1	.	CASSFGAGVFAEAFF	TGTGCCAGCAGTTTTGGTGCCGGGGTTTTTGCTGAAGCTTTCTTT
TRBV19	.	TRBJ2-3	.	CASSIGGRTDTQYF	TGTGCCAGTAGTATCGGGGGGCGCACAGATACGCAGTATTTT
TRBV5-4	.	TRBJ2-1	TRBD2	CASSGPGLATDEQFF	TGTGCCAGCAGCGGACCGGGACTAGCAACCGATGAGCAGTTCTTC
TRBV11-2	.	TRBJ2-7	TRBD2	CASSLDLAGAYEQYF	TGTGCCAGCAGCTTAGATCTAGCGGGGGCCTACGAGCAGTACTTC
TRBV9	.	TRBJ1-3	.	CASSPALVEDLSGNTIYF	TGTGCCAGCAGCCCCGCACTGGTGGAGGATTTATCTGGAAACACCATATATTTT
TRBV29-1	.	TRBJ2-5	TRBD2	CSVSTSGRAEETQYF	TGCAGCGTTTCGACTAGCGGGAGGGCCGAGGAGACCCAGTACTTC
TRBV28	.	TRBJ1-2	TRBD1	CASSSSGTGVGYGYTF	TGTGCCAGCAGTTCCTCCGGGACAGGGGTGGGATATGGCTACACCTTC
TRBV4-2	.	TRBJ2-6	.	CASSQDVGSTAGANVLTF	TGTGCCAGCAGCCAAGATGTGGGGTCGACAGCTGGGGCCAACGTCCTGACTTTC
TRBV7-3	.	TRBJ2-2	.	CASSSGHPGNTGELFF	TGTGCCAGCAGCTCCGGACATCCTGGGAACACCGGGGAGCTGTTTTTT
TRBV28	.	TRBJ1-2	.	CASTAPEGSLYGYTF	TGTGCCAGCACCGCCCCCGAGGGCAGCCTCTATGGCTACACCTTC
TRBV9	.	TRBJ2-5	.	CASSVATTGLETQYF	TGTGCCAGCAGCGTAGCTACGACAGGTTTAGAGACCCAGTACTTC
TRBV2	.	TRBJ1-2	.	CASRDDGQRLYGYTF	TGTGCCAGCAGGGACGATGGACAGCGACTCTATGGCTACACCTTC
TRBV29-1	.	TRBJ2-1	TRBD2	CSVVGLAGPGQFF	TGCAGCGTTGTGGGACTAGCGGGCCCAGGGCAGTTCTTC
TRBV28	once	TRBJ1-1	.	CASLEVNTAEAFF	TGTGCCAGCCTGGAGGTTAACACAGCCGAAGCTTTCTTT
TRBV6-1	.	TRBJ2-5	TRBD2	CASSEGGRETQYF	TGTGCCAGCAGTGAGGGGGGGAGGGAGACCCAGTACTTC
TRBV7-3	.	TRBJ2-1	TRBD2	CASSLPYSGSSYNEQFF	TGTGCCAGCAGCTTGCCCTATAGCGGGAGCTCCTACAATGAGCAGTTCTTC
TRBV11-2	few	TRBJ2-3	TRBD2	CASSLQSSGSFDTQYF	TGTGCCAGCAGCTTACAATCTAGCGGGAGCTTCGATACGCAGTATTTT
TRBV5-1	.	TRBJ2-1	TRBD1	CASSLSRTGGNEQFF	TGCGCCAGCAGCTTGTCACGGACAGGGGGCAATGAGCAGTTCTTC
TRBV7-9	few	TRBJ2-1	.	CASSSQANEQFF	TGTGCCAGCAGCTCGCAGGCAAATGAGCAGTTCTTC
TRBV2	.	TRBJ2-3	.	CASSEGISTDTQYF	TGTGCCAGCAGTGAAGGTATTAGCACAGATACGCAGTATTTT
TRBV25-1	.	TRBJ1-1	.	CASSELGGGWTEAFF	TGTGCCAGCAGTGAATTAGGGGGGGGCTGGACTGAAGCTTTCTTT
TRBV19	.	TRBJ1-1	.	CASSINGGPNTEAFF	TGTGCCAGTAGTATTAACGGAGGGCCAAACACTGAAGCTTTCTTT
TRBV9	.	TRBJ2-3	TRBD1	CASSPRDSSSRDTQYF	TGTGCCAGCAGCCCCAGGGACAGCTCCTCGAGGGATACGCAGTATTTT
TRBV9	.	TRBJ1-5	.	CASSEQGVNQPQHF	TGTGCCAGCAGCGAGCAAGGGGTCAATCAGCCCCAGCATTTT
TRBV7-9	.	TRBJ2-5	TRBD1	CASSLGEGADGETQYF	TGTGCCAGCAGCTTAGGAGAGGGGGCGGACGGAGAGACCCAGTACTTC
TRBV5-1	.	TRBJ1-1	.	CASSIDSYTEAFF	TGCGCCAGCAGCATTGACAGCTACACTGAAGCTTTCTTT
TRBV6-1	.	TRBJ2-3	TRBD2	CASWTSGSADTQYF	TGTGCCAGCTGGACTAGCGGGAGTGCAGATACGCAGTATTTT
TRBV27	.	TRBJ1-2	.	CASSPEGDHNYGYTF	TGTGCCAGCAGTCCCGAGGGGGACCACAACTATGGCTACACCTTC
TRBV11-3	.	TRBJ2-1	.	CASSSRRHGNEQFF	TGTGCCAGCAGCTCCAGGAGGCACGGTAATGAGCAGTTCTTC
TRBV27	.	TRBJ2-4	.	CASSSSRRGAKNIQYF	TGTGCCAGCAGTTCATCCCGGAGGGGAGCCAAAAACATTCAGTACTTC
TRBV5-4	.	TRBJ2-7	TRBD2	CASSLGGLAGSGEQYF	TGTGCCAGCAGCTTGGGGGGACTAGCGGGATCGGGCGAGCAGTACTTC
TRBV7-9	.	TRBJ2-1	.	CASSAMGGVGQFF	TGTGCCAGCTCAGCAATGGGGGGAGTAGGGCAGTTCTTC